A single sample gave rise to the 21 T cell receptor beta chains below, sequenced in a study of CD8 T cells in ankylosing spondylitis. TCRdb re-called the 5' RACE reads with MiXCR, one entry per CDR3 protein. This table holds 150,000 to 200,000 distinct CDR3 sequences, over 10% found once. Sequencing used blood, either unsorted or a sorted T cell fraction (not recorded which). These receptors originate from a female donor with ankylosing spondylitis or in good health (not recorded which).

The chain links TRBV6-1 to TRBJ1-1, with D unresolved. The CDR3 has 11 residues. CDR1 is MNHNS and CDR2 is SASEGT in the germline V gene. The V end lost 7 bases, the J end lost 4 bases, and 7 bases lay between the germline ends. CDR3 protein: CASIFGTEAFF. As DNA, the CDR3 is TGTGCCAGCATCTTTGGCACTGAAGCTTTCTTT.

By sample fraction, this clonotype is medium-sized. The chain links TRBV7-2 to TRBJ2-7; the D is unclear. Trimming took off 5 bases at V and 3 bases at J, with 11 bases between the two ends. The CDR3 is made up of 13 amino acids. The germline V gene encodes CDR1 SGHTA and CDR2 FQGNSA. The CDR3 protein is CASSRSFNYEQYF. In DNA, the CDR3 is TGTGCCAGCAGCCGTAGCTTCAACTACGAGCAGTACTTC.

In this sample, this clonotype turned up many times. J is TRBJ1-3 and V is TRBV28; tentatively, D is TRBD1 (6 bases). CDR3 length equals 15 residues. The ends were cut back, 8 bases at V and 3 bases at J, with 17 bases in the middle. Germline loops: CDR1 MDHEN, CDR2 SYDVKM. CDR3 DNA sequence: TGTGCCAGCGAGTTGGGGGGCGCAGGTGGAAACACCATATATTTT. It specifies CASELGGAGGNTIYF.

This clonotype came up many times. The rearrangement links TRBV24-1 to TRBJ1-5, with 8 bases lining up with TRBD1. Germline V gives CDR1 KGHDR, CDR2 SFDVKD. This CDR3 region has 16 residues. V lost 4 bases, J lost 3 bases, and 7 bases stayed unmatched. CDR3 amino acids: CATSEPDREDNQPQHF. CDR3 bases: TGTGCCACCAGTGAACCGGACAGGGAGGACAATCAGCCCCAGCATTTT.

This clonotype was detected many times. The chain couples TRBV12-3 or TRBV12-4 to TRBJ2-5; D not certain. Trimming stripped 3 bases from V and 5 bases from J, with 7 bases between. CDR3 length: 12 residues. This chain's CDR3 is CASSFGSETQYF. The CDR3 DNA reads TGTGCCAGCAGTTTTGGGTCGGAGACCCAGTACTTC.

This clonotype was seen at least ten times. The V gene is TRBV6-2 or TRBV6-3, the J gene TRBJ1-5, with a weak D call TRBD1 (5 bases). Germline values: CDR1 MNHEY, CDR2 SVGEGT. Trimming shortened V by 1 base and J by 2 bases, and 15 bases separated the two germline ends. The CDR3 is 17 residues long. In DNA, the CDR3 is TGTGCCAGCAGTTACTTTCGACCCGGGACCCGCAATCAGCCCCAGCATTTT. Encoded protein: CASSYFRPGTRNQPQHF.

The CDR3 bases are TGCAGTGCTAACGGAGGACTAGCGGGATCTTCAACACCAGATACGCAGTATTTT. Its protein product is CSANGGLAGSSTPDTQYF. V is TRBV20-1 and J is TRBJ2-3; 12 nucleotides align to TRBD2. V gave up 4 bases and J gave up 4 bases; unmatched junction bases: 15. Per germline, CDR1 DFQATT and CDR2 SNEGSKA (reference sequence). This CDR3 spans 18 amino acids.

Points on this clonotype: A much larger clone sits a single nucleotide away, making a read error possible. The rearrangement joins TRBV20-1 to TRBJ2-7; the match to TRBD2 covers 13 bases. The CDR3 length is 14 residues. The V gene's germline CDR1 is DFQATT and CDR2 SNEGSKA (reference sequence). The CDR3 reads CGASRTSGRTEQYF. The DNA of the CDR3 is TGCGGTGCTAGCCGGACTAGCGGGAGAACCGAGCAGTACTTC.

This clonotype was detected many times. CDR3 region: CASSLFRGQETQYF. As DNA, the CDR3 is TGTGCCAGCAGCTTATTCCGGGGCCAAGAGACCCAGTACTTC. This chain joins TRBV7-2 and TRBJ2-5; D perhaps matches TRBD2 (5 bases). V was shortened by 2 bases and J by 1 base, with 8 bases between the two germline ends. Looked up from germline, CDR1 is SGHTA and CDR2 is FQGNSA. The CDR3 spans 14 residues.

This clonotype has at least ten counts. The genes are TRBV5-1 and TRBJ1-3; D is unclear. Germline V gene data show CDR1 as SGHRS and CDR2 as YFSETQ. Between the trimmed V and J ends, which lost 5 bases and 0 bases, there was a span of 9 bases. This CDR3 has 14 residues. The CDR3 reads CASRDGFSGNTIYF. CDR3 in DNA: TGCGCCAGCAGGGATGGTTTCTCTGGAAACACCATATATTTT.

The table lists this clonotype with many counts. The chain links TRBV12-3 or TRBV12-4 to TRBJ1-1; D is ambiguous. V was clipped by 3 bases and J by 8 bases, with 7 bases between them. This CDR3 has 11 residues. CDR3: CASSFLGEAFF. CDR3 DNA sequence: TGTGCCAGCAGTTTTTTGGGGGAAGCTTTCTTT.

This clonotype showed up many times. The CDR3, as DNA: TGCGCCAGCAGCTTGGAGATTAGCTCCTACGAGCAGTACTTC. The encoded protein is CASSLEISSYEQYF. The chain joins TRBV5-1 to TRBJ2-7; the D is unclear. CDR3 length: 14 residues. Trimming left V 0 bases short and J 0 bases short, with 7 bases between. Germline CDR1 and CDR2: SGHRS and YFSETQ.

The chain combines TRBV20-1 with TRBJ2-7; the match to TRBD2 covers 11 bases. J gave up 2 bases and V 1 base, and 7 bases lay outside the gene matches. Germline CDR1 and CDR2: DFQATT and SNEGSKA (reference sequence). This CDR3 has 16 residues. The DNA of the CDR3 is TGCAGTGCTAGAGGGTTGACTAGCGGGATCCCCTACGAGCAGTACTTC. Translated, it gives CSARGLTSGIPYEQYF.

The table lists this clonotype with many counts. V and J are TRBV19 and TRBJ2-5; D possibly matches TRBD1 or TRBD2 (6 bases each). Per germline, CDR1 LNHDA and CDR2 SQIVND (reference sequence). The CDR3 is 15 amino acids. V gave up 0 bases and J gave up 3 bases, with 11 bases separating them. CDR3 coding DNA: TGTGCCAGTAGTATAGATCCGGGGGCGAAAGAGACCCAGTACTTC. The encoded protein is CASSIDPGAKETQYF.

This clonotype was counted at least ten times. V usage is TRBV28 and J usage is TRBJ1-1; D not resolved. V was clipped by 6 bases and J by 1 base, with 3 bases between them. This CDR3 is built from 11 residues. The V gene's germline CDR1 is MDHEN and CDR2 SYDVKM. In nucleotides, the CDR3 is TGTGCCAGCAGCTCGAACACTGAAGCTTTCTTT. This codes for CASSSNTEAFF.

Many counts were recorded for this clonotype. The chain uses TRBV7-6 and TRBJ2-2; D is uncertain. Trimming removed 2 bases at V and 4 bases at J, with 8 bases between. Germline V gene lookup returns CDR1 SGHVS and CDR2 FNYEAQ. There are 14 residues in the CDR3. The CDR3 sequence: CASSLNQFTGELFF. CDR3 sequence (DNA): TGTGCCAGCAGCTTAAACCAGTTCACCGGGGAGCTGTTTTTT.

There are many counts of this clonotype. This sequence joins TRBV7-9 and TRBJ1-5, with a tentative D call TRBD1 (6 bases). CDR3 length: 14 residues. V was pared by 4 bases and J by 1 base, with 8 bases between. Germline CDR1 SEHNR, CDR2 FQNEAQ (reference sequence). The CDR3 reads CASSSGQSNQPQHF. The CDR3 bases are TGTGCCAGCAGCTCCGGACAGAGCAATCAGCCCCAGCATTTT.

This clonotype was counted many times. CDR3 sequence: CSAPAGLGDTQYF. CDR3 sequence (DNA): TGCAGCGCCCCCGCCGGACTAGGCGATACGCAGTATTTT. The rearrangement uses TRBV29-1 and TRBJ2-3, with 7 bases fitting TRBD2. The germline V gene encodes CDR1 SQVTM and CDR2 ANQGSEA. With V trimmed by 7 bases and J by 6 bases, 10 bases remained unmatched. The CDR3 sequence is 13 residues long.

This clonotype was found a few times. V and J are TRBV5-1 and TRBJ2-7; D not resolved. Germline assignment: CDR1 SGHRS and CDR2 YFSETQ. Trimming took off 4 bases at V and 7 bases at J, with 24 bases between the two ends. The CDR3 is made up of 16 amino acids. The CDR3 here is CASSPLTSGSAGEQYF. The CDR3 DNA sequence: TGCGCCAGCAGCCCCCTTACTTCTGGTTCCGCTGGAGAGCAGTACTTC.

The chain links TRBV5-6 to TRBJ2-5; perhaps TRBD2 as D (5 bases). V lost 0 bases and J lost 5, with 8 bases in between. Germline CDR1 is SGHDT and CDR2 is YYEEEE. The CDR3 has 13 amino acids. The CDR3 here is CASSLGREETQYF. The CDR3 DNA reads TGTGCCAGCAGCTTGGGAAGGGAGGAGACCCAGTACTTC.

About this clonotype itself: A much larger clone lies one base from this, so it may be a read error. The CDR3 region is CASSSETLNTEAFF. The CDR3, as DNA: TGCGCCAGCAGTTCCGAGACCCTGAACACTGAAGCTTTCTTT. This rearrangement joins TRBV5-1 to TRBJ1-1; no firm D call. Germline V CDR1 and CDR2: SGHRS, YFSETQ. This CDR3 comprises 14 residues. With 5 bases removed from V and 0 bases from J, the gap between germline ends came to 11 bases.